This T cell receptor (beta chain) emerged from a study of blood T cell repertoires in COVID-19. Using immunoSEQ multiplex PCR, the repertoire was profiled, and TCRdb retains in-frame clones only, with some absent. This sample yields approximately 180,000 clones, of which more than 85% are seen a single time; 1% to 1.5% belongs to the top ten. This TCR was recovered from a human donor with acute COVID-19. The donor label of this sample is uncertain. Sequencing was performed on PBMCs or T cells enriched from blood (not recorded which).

CDR3 DNA: TGCGCCAGCAGCCAGACCGGGGGGACAGGTCACTACGAGCAGTACTTC. It yields the protein CASSQTGGTGHYEQYF. V is TRBV4-3 and J is TRBJ2-7, with D tentatively TRBD1 (8 bases). Per the germline V gene, CDR1 is LGHNA and CDR2 is YSLEER. This CDR3 is 16 amino acids long. V dropped 3 bases and J dropped 3 bases, with 18 bases sitting between them.